Sequencing of this TCR beta chain was carried out in a study of shared clonotypes between healthy human individuals. From germline, CDR1 is SGHRS and CDR2 YFSETQ. V lost 4 bases, J lost 6 bases, and 13 bases lay in between. The CDR3 runs 14 residues. Libraries were prepared by immunoSEQ multiplex PCR; TCRdb keeps only in-frame clonotypes and omits some of them. This sample has about a million clones, with 70% to 85% found just once. Specimen: memory CD4+ T cells sorted from blood. The sample's subset: CD45RA-negative fraction. The rearrangement joins TRBV5-1 to TRBJ1-4, with unresolved D. This sequence was found in a man aged 18 to 30 in good health. The CDR3 coding sequence is TGCGCCAGCAGCCAGGAAAGTGGTGATGAAAAACTGTTTTTT. Translating it yields CASSQESGDEKLFF.